This TCR beta chain was observed in a study of shared clonotypes between healthy human individuals. Deletions cut 5 bases from V and 3 bases from J, with 17 bases between. This CDR3 has 15 residues. From germline, CDR1 is MNHEY and CDR2 SVGAGI. Overall study results and limits: About 5% of naive CD4 clonotypes were shared across a few donors.

Study processing details: From ImmunoSEQ came sequences covering only the junction and carrying no quality scores, so filtering differed. TCRdb's copy holds only in-frame clones and misses some; the assay was immunoSEQ multiplex PCR. V and J calls and clone size are those listed in that table; D and trimming were worked out from the DNA. This repertoire shows over 2 million clones, approximately 90% found once; its top ten account for about 0.41%. In the case of this clone: Its specificity is not known.

Sequenced: naive CD4+ T cells from PBMCs. The subset here: CD45RA+ positively selected. This TCR derives from a man younger than 35 in good health. Some clones in this sample may be carry-over from other donors' samples. J is TRBJ2-7 and V is TRBV6-5, with D possibly being TRBD2 (5 bases). The CDR3, as DNA: TGTGCCAGCAGTAAGATACTAGGAAAAAACTACGAGCAGTACTTC. Protein product: CASSKILGKNYEQYF.